Listed below are T cell receptor beta chains from one sample, sequenced in a study of PD-1 blockade in classical Hodgkin lymphoma. Libraries were prepared by immunoSEQ multiplex PCR; TCRdb keeps only in-frame clonotypes and omits some of them. This table holds around 44,000 clones, 85% to 90% found once. Sample: peripheral blood mononuclear cells (PBMCs), taken before the second cycle of nivolumab. The receptors shown here come from a human donor with classical Hodgkin lymphoma. CDR3s include the opening cysteine and the closing phenylalanine or tryptophan. The order of the fields is V gene, clone size, J gene, D gene, CDR3 protein, CDR3 DNA. A D gene is named only where the DNA matches it firmly. Where a row states a size, it is once, few, many or the class of an expanded clone; other rows omit it.

V: TRBV4-3; size: NA; J: TRBJ2-2; D: TRBD2; CDR3: CASSPVAGGNTGELFF; DNA: TGCGCCAGCAGCCCAGTAGCGGGGGGGAACACCGGGGAGCTGTTTTTT
V: TRBV7-9; size: NA; J: TRBJ2-3; D: NA; CDR3: CASSLSASTDTQYF; DNA: TGTGCCAGCAGCTTAAGCGCTAGCACAGATACGCAGTATTTT
V: TRBV25-1; size: NA; J: TRBJ1-5; D: TRBD1; CDR3: CASSAQGNQPQHF; DNA: TGTGCCAGCAGTGCACAGGGGAATCAGCCCCAGCATTTT
V: TRBV5-1; size: NA; J: TRBJ2-7; D: NA; CDR3: CASSFEGKGGQYF; DNA: TGCGCCAGCAGCTTTGAAGGAAAGGGCGGGCAGTACTTC
V: TRBV5-1; size: few; J: TRBJ2-7; D: TRBD1; CDR3: CASSLSGQIYEQYF; DNA: TGCGCCAGCAGCTTGTCGGGACAGATCTACGAGCAGTACTTC
V: TRBV12-1; size: NA; J: TRBJ1-5; D: NA; CDR3: CASSLPGGQNQPQHF; DNA: TGTGCCAGCAGCTTGCCCGGCGGACAGAATCAGCCCCAGCATTTT
V: TRBV5-1; size: NA; J: TRBJ1-1; D: TRBD1; CDR3: CASSLGQGNMNTEAFF; DNA: TGCGCCAGCAGCTTGGGACAGGGAAACATGAACACTGAAGCTTTCTTT
V: TRBV6-6; size: NA; J: TRBJ2-2; D: TRBD2; CDR3: CASSVSGLTTGELFF; DNA: TGTGCCAGCAGTGTCTCGGGACTAACCACCGGGGAGCTGTTTTTT
V: TRBV5-1; size: NA; J: TRBJ1-4; D: NA; CDR3: CASSLGQRSTNEKLFF; DNA: TGCGCCAGCAGCTTGGGGCAGAGATCAACTAATGAAAAACTGTTTTTT
V: TRBV19; size: NA; J: TRBJ2-4; D: TRBD1; CDR3: CASERQGGNIQYF; DNA: TGTGCCAGTGAAAGACAGGGGGGAAACATTCAGTACTTC
V: TRBV21-1; size: NA; J: TRBJ1-1; D: NA; CDR3: CASRNLSGQGLNTEAFF; DNA: TGTGCCAGCAGGAACCTATCTGGACAGGGATTGAACACTGAAGCTTTCTTT
V: TRBV2; size: NA; J: TRBJ2-4; D: NA; CDR3: CASSEGGRLAKNIQYF; DNA: TGTGCCAGCAGTGAAGGCGGTCGGCTAGCCAAAAACATTCAGTACTTC
V: TRBV7-6; size: NA; J: TRBJ1-5; D: TRBD1; CDR3: CASSGRDRGRSGNQPQHF; DNA: TGTGCCAGCAGCGGAAGGGACAGGGGGAGGTCGGGCAATCAGCCCCAGCATTTT
V: TRBV7-8; size: NA; J: TRBJ2-3; D: NA; CDR3: CASSPTLSTDTQYF; DNA: TGTGCCAGCAGCCCGACACTTAGCACAGATACGCAGTATTTT
V: TRBV28; size: NA; J: TRBJ2-3; D: NA; CDR3: CASRESPDTQYF; DNA: TGTGCCAGCAGAGAAAGCCCAGATACGCAGTATTTT
V: TRBV7-2; size: NA; J: TRBJ2-1; D: NA; CDR3: CASSPPWNEQFF; DNA: TGTGCCAGCAGCCCCCCATGGAATGAGCAGTTCTTC
V: TRBV28; size: NA; J: TRBJ2-7; D: TRBD2; CDR3: CASKAGGIYEQYF; DNA: TGTGCCAGCAAGGCGGGAGGGATCTACGAGCAGTACTTC
V: TRBV7-8; size: NA; J: TRBJ2-5; D: NA; CDR3: CASSPWGWDSRTETQYF; DNA: TGTGCCAGCAGCCCCTGGGGTTGGGACTCCAGAACAGAGACCCAGTACTTC
V: TRBV6-1; size: NA; J: TRBJ1-5; D: TRBD1; CDR3: CASSVDRGNQPQHF; DNA: TGTGCCAGCAGTGTCGACAGGGGAAATCAGCCCCAGCATTTT
V: TRBV28; size: once; J: TRBJ1-6; D: NA; CDR3: CASSPRVFGAGSVPLHF; DNA: TGTGCCAGCAGTCCCCGGGTCTTTGGGGCTGGTTCGGTCCCCCTCCACTTT